The next 32 T cell receptor beta chains were all read from a single sample in a study of early T cells in non-severe SARS-CoV-2 infection. TCRdb fed the 5' RACE reads into MiXCR, producing one record per CDR3 protein. The repertoire holds 26,000 or so distinct CDR3 sequences, with about 4% as singletons. Sequenced: whole blood. These TCRs come from an adult who was a healthcare worker with PCR-confirmed SARS-CoV-2 infection or an uninfected control (not recorded which).

Ten or more counts support this clonotype. The chain joins TRBV27 to TRBJ2-6; D remains ambiguous. This CDR3 spans 14 amino acids. V shed 3 bases and J shed 4 bases, with 7 bases lying between them. Germline V gene sequence: CDR1 MNHEY, CDR2 SMNVEV (reference sequence). The DNA for the CDR3 is TGTGCCAGCAGTTTTCAGGCCGGGGCCAACGTCCTGACTTTC. Translated, it gives CASSFQAGANVLTF.

This clonotype was detected many times. The V and J genes are TRBV5-4 and TRBJ2-2; D might be TRBD2 (6 bases). Germline V gene lookup returns CDR1 SGHNT and CDR2 YYREEE (reference sequence). This CDR3 comprises 14 residues. The V and J ends lost 2 bases and 4 bases respectively, with 9 bases between them. DNA of the CDR3: TGTGCCAGCAGCTTTGTCGGGAGCACCGGGGAGCTGTTTTTT. Translating gives CASSFVGSTGELFF. Variable domain in full (rest from reference TRBV5-4 and TRBJ2-2): ETGVTQSPTHLIKTRGQQVTLRCSSQSGHNTVSWYQQALGQGPQFIFQYYREEENGRGNFPPRFSGLQFPNYSSELNVNALELDDSALYLCASSFVGSTGELFFGEGSRLTVL.

This clonotype was counted at least ten times. The chain uses TRBV12-3 or TRBV12-4 and TRBJ2-2, with no clear D. V lost 3 bases and J lost 5, with 7 bases in between. This CDR3 contains 13 residues. DNA for the CDR3: TGTGCCAGCAGTTTCCTTGAGACCGGGGAGCTGTTTTTT. This encodes CASSFLETGELFF.

The CDR3 nucleotides are TGTGCCATCAGTTCCCGGGCGGGTGCCTACGAGCAGTACTTC. This gives the protein CAISSRAGAYEQYF. V and J are TRBV10-3 and TRBJ2-7; maybe TRBD2 (5 bases). V lost 5 bases, J lost 2 bases, and 13 bases lay in between. CDR1 ENHRY and CDR2 SYGVKD come from the germline V gene. This CDR3 spans 14 amino acids.

This chain uses TRBV29-1 with TRBJ1-2, with D unresolved. The V end lost 3 bases, the J end lost 2 bases, and 10 bases lay between the germline ends. The CDR3 covers 13 residues. Germline loops: CDR1 SQVTM, CDR2 ANQGSEA. The CDR3 DNA is TGCAGCGTTGAGGCTCGGGTGAACTATGGCTACACCTTC. The encoded protein is CSVEARVNYGYTF.

This clonotype was counted many times. The genes are TRBV7-3 and TRBJ2-7, with 7 bases that match TRBD2. Germline CDR1 and CDR2: SGHTA and FQGTGA. The CDR3 is 12 amino acids. V was pared by 3 bases and J by 5 bases, with 1 base of the junction left unmatched. The DNA for the CDR3 is TGTGCCAGCAGCTTCGCGGGGGACGAGCAGTACTTC. This translates into CASSFAGDEQYF.

The sample holds many counts of this clonotype. The chain joins TRBV10-1 to TRBJ1-1, with TRBD1 matching 10 bases. CDR1 and CDR2 from the germline V gene are WNHNN and SYGVQD (reference sequence). The CDR3 has 16 residues. The V gene end was trimmed by 2 bases and the J gene end by 3 bases; junction bases not matched to a gene: 6. CDR3 DNA sequence: TGCGCCAGCAGTGAGAGACAGGGGGCTCTGGACACTGAAGCTTTCTTT. Amino acid sequence: CASSERQGALDTEAFF.

This clonotype was seen repeatedly, ten times or more. For the CDR3, the DNA is TGTGCCAGCAGTTTCCTTAGCGGGAGTGGCACAGATACGCAGTATTTT. Its protein product is CASSFLSGSGTDTQYF. V gene TRBV27 combines with J gene TRBJ2-3, with 9 bases lining up with TRBD2. The germline V gene has CDR1 MNHEY and CDR2 SMNVEV (reference sequence). J was trimmed by 1 base and V by 3 bases; bases with no gene match: 5. This CDR3 comprises 16 residues.

This clonotype was seen repeatedly, ten times or more. The V gene is TRBV5-4, the J gene TRBJ2-5, with a weak D call TRBD2 (6 bases). The CDR3 contains 14 residues. Trimming stripped 3 bases from V and 1 base from J, with 10 bases between. CDR1 SGHNT and CDR2 YYREEE come from the germline V gene (reference sequence). The CDR3 reads CASSWTTTQETQYF. The CDR3 DNA reads TGTGCCAGCAGCTGGACTACTACCCAAGAGACCCAGTACTTC.

This clonotype was seen many times. V usage is TRBV9 and J usage is TRBJ2-1, with 8 bases matching TRBD2. This CDR3 region has 15 residues. V lost 3 bases and J lost 7; bases outside the gene matches: 9. CDR1 and CDR2 (germline): SGDLS, YYNGEE. This CDR3 is CASSGGTRSRNEQFF. CDR3 sequence (DNA): TGTGCCAGCAGCGGGGGGACTAGAAGTCGGAATGAGCAGTTCTTC.

This clonotype occurred many times. The chain couples TRBV21-1 to TRBJ2-5; the table's D call, TRBD1, was not checked against the DNA. TRBV21-1 counts as a pseudogene. CDR3 length equals 14 residues. CDR3 DNA: TGTGCCAGCCCAAAATGGGACAGAACAGAGACCCAGTACTTC. This translates into CASPKWDRTETQYF.

This clonotype was picked up many times. The chain uses TRBV20-1 and TRBJ2-7; possible D gene TRBD2, 6 bases. This CDR3 comprises 13 residues. V was clipped by 7 bases and J by 3 bases, with 16 bases between them. Germline V gene sequence: CDR1 DFQATT, CDR2 SNEGSKA (reference sequence). This CDR3 is CSVFRDLDYEQYF. CDR3 nucleotide sequence: TGCAGTGTTTTCAGGGACTTAGACTACGAGCAGTACTTC.

In this sample, this clonotype turned up many times. V usage is TRBV20-1 and J usage is TRBJ2-2; TRBD1 matches 10 bases. The trim removed 0 bases at V and 1 base at J, leaving 5 bases unmatched. This CDR3 spans 17 amino acids. CDR1 is DFQATT and CDR2 is SNEGSKA in the germline V gene (reference sequence). The CDR3 coding sequence is TGCAGTGCTAGAGATCCGAGGACAGGGGGGAACACCGGGGAGCTGTTTTTT. It codes for CSARDPRTGGNTGELFF.

The gene calls are TRBV27 and TRBJ2-3; TRBD2 aligns across 7 bases. Per the germline V gene, CDR1 is MNHEY and CDR2 is SMNVEV (reference sequence). V shed 6 bases and J 2 bases; nucleotides not matched to a gene: 8. This CDR3 comprises 15 residues. The chain's CDR3 is CASSLERGPTDTQYF. The CDR3 bases are TGTGCCAGCAGCTTGGAGCGGGGACCCACAGATACGCAGTATTTT.

There are many counts of this clonotype. The gene calls are TRBV10-3 and TRBJ2-7; 10 bases are shared with TRBD1. Germline V lookup: CDR1 ENHRY, CDR2 SYGVKD. V lost 5 bases and J lost 4; bases outside the gene matches: 5. This CDR3 has 14 residues. The CDR3 loop reads CAISPGQGTYEQYF. The CDR3 DNA is TGTGCCATCAGTCCGGGACAGGGGACTTACGAGCAGTACTTC.

CDR3 sequence (DNA): TGTGCCAGCTCACGAACTAGCACAGATACGCAGTATTTT. This translates into CASSRTSTDTQYF. J is TRBJ2-3 and V is TRBV18; D remains unclear. Germline CDR1 reads KGHSH; CDR2 reads LQKENI. This CDR3 is built from 13 residues. The V and J ends lost 4 bases and 0 bases respectively, with 5 bases between them.

This clonotype was recorded at least ten times. The rearrangement joins TRBV7-2 to TRBJ2-3; D call uncertain. CDR1 is SGHTA, CDR2 FQGNSA, per germline. This CDR3 spans 15 amino acids. Trimming stripped 3 bases from V and 4 bases from J, with 14 bases between. In nucleotides, the CDR3 is TGTGCCAGCAGCTTGAACGGAGCCTATCCAGATACGCAGTATTTT. This translates into CASSLNGAYPDTQYF. Supplemented by reference TRBV7-2 and TRBJ2-3, the full variable domain reads GAGVSQSPSNKVTEKGKDVELRCDPISGHTALYWYRQSLGQGLEFLIYFQGNSAPDKSGLPSDRFSAERTGGSVSTLTIQRTQQEDSAVYLCASSLNGAYPDTQYFGPGTRLTVL.

This clonotype has a count of ten or more. The chain is built from TRBV4-3 and TRBJ1-2, with a weak D call TRBD1 (5 bases). V gave up 0 bases and J gave up 10 bases, with 9 bases separating them. The CDR3 totals 12 residues. Per germline, CDR1 LGHNA and CDR2 YSLEER. The CDR3 coding sequence is TGCGCCAGCAGCCAAGATGGGGCGGACTACACCTTC. Protein product: CASSQDGADYTF.

This clonotype came up many times. The junction departs from the called germline gene at one end, perhaps through a read error. The CDR3 loop reads CASSLGPRETQYF. The CDR3 coding sequence is TGTGCTAGCAGCCTTGGACCTCGAGAGACCCAGTACTTC. V is TRBV7-7 and J is TRBJ2-5; D remains unclear. The CDR3 extends over 13 amino acids. CDR1 SSHAT and CDR2 FNYEAQ come from the germline V gene (reference sequence).

At least ten counts were recorded for this clonotype. The chain couples TRBV6-6 to TRBJ1-1, with D possibly TRBD1 on 6 matching bases. CDR1 MNHNY and CDR2 SVGAGI come from the germline V gene (reference sequence). With 8 bases removed from V and 5 bases from J, the gap between germline ends came to 21 bases. The CDR3 spans 15 residues. CDR3: CASWDSRGAWTEAFF. The CDR3, as DNA: TGTGCCAGCTGGGATTCCAGGGGTGCGTGGACTGAAGCTTTCTTT.

This clonotype was recorded at least ten times. The rearrangement joins TRBV15 to TRBJ1-1; the D is unclear. CDR3 size: 14 residues. Germline V gene lookup returns CDR1 LNHNV and CDR2 YYDKDF (reference sequence). With 5 bases removed from V and 1 base from J, the gap between germline ends came to 11 bases. Here the CDR3 DNA reads TGTGCCACCAGCCCTTTACTGGCGAACACTGAAGCTTTCTTT. Its translation is CATSPLLANTEAFF. Using reference TRBV15 and TRBJ1-1 for the parts outside the CDR3, the full variable domain is DAMVIQNPRYQVTQFGKPVTLSCSQTLNHNVMYWYQQKSSQAPKLLFHYYDKDFNNEADTPDNFQSRRPNTSFCFLDIRSPGLGDTAMYLCATSPLLANTEAFFGQGTRLTVV.

The chain is built from TRBV20-1 and TRBJ2-7; D is unresolved. The CDR3 extends over 13 amino acids. From germline, CDR1 is DFQATT and CDR2 SNEGSKA (reference sequence). The ends were cut back, 2 bases at V and 3 bases at J, with 11 bases in the middle. Written as DNA, the CDR3 is TGCAGTGCTAGACCCGGGTCGGACTACGAGCAGTACTTC. Amino acids: CSARPGSDYEQYF.

This clonotype was recorded a few times. The chain joins TRBV6-5 to TRBJ1-1; D remains unclear. Trimming pared 2 bases from V and 2 bases from J, leaving 12 bases between. Per germline, CDR1 MNHEY and CDR2 SVGAGI. This CDR3 is 15 amino acids long. CDR3 sequence (DNA): TGTGCCAGCAGTTACACCCGGGATCGTAACACTGAAGCTTTCTTT. It is translated as CASSYTRDRNTEAFF.

This clonotype has at least ten counts. The rearrangement joins TRBV6-1 to TRBJ2-1; possibly TRBD2 for D (6 bases). The CDR3 covers 16 residues. Deletions cut 6 bases from V and 3 bases from J, with 18 bases between. Germline V gene sequence: CDR1 MNHNS, CDR2 SASEGT. CDR3 in amino acids: CASRGSGGTFYNEQFF. The DNA of the CDR3 is TGTGCCAGCAGGGGCTCTGGCGGGACGTTCTACAATGAGCAGTTCTTC.

This clonotype was observed many times. The V gene is TRBV18, the J gene TRBJ1-1; TRBD1 agrees at 7 bases. Germline V gives CDR1 KGHSH, CDR2 LQKENI. The CDR3 covers 14 residues. V lost 5 bases, J lost 3 bases, and 6 bases stayed unmatched. In nucleotides, the CDR3 is TGTGCCAGCTCAGTAGGGGGCCCCTACACTGAAGCTTTCTTT. Amino acid sequence: CASSVGGPYTEAFF.

This clonotype was picked up many times. This sequence joins TRBV11-2 and TRBJ2-7, with TRBD1 identical over 8 bases. With 5 bases clipped from V and 5 bases from J, the junction kept 5 bases outside the gene matches. This CDR3 spans 13 amino acids. Germline CDR1 SGHAT, CDR2 FQNNGV. CDR3 sequence reads: CASSVDRVHEQYF. For the CDR3, the DNA is TGTGCCAGCAGCGTGGACAGGGTCCACGAGCAGTACTTC.

This clonotype has more than one count but fewer than ten. The chain carries TRBV7-6 and TRBJ2-3; TRBD2 matches at 12 bases. This CDR3 spans 17 amino acids. The V gene end was trimmed by 1 base and the J gene end by 6 bases; junction bases not matched to a gene: 8. The V gene's germline CDR1 is SGHVS and CDR2 FNYEAQ. The CDR3 is CASSLGLAGGLQDTQYF. CDR3 sequence (DNA): TGTGCCAGCAGCTTAGGCCTAGCGGGAGGGCTTCAGGATACGCAGTATTTT. The whole variable domain, filled in from reference TRBV7-6 and TRBJ2-3, reads GAGVSQSPRYKVTKRGQDVALRCDPISGHVSLYWYRQALGQGPEFLTYFNYEAQQDKSGLPNDRFSAERPEGSISTLTIQRTEQRDSAMYRCASSLGLAGGLQDTQYFGPGTRLTVL.

Many counts were recorded for this clonotype. The chain recombines TRBV10-3 with TRBJ1-6; TRBD1 agrees at 9 bases. With V trimmed by 8 bases and J by 6 bases, 5 bases remained unmatched. The CDR3 runs 14 residues. The germline V gene encodes CDR1 ENHRY and CDR2 SYGVKD. Here the CDR3 DNA reads TGTGCCATCTCCGGGACAGGGCGTAATTCACCCCTCCACTTT. Its translation is CAISGTGRNSPLHF.

This clonotype was recorded many times. The chain joins TRBV4-1 to TRBJ2-7; a possible D gene is TRBD2 (6 bases). V gave up 1 base and J gave up 3 bases, with 13 bases separating them. The length of the CDR3 is 15 residues. Germline CDR1 reads MGHRA; CDR2 reads YSYEKL. CDR3 sequence (DNA): TGCGCCAGCAGCCAAGGACCGGGGGAAGGCTACGAGCAGTACTTC. Protein sequence: CASSQGPGEGYEQYF.

This clonotype came up a few times. The J gene is TRBJ2-7, the V gene TRBV20-1, with 8 bases aligning to TRBD1. Looked up from germline, CDR1 is DFQATT and CDR2 is SNEGSKA (reference sequence). The V gene end was trimmed by 3 bases and the J gene end by 2 bases; junction bases not matched to a gene: 6. CDR3 length: 14 amino acids. CDR3 loop: CSASFGQGPYEQYF. The CDR3 coding sequence is TGCAGTGCTAGTTTCGGACAGGGTCCCTACGAGCAGTACTTC.

The V gene is TRBV6-6, the J gene TRBJ2-1, with TRBD2 matching over 15 bases. Germline-derived CDR1 and CDR2 are MNHNY and SVGAGI (reference sequence). The V and J ends lost 2 bases and 8 bases, in that order; junction bases with no gene match: 4. This CDR3 region has 16 residues. CDR3 loop: CASSYRTSGRAHEQFF. CDR3 DNA sequence: TGTGCCAGCAGTTACCGGACTAGCGGGAGGGCCCATGAGCAGTTCTTC.

Many counts were recorded for this clonotype. This chain uses TRBV11-2 with TRBJ2-7; tentative D call: TRBD1 (6 bases). The V gene's germline CDR1 is SGHAT and CDR2 FQNNGV. This CDR3 has 15 amino acids. The V and J ends lost 5 bases and 9 bases respectively, with 23 bases between them. The CDR3 DNA reads TGTGCCAGCAGCCCAGGAGGACAGTTCCTTGAAAGGCAGTACTTC. Protein sequence: CASSPGGQFLERQYF.